The entry below describes one T cell receptor beta chain. CDR1 is KGHSH, CDR2 LQKENI, per germline. The CDR3 is made up of 20 amino acids. V lost 3 bases, J lost 5 bases, and 22 bases stayed unmatched. TCRdb's copy holds only in-frame clones and misses some; the assay was immunoSEQ multiplex PCR. The sample consists of around 66,000 clones, approximately 91% of them appearing once. Time point in this sample: peripheral blood 6 weeks after treatment start. These data are taken from a study of PD-L1 blockade in urothelial cancer. For the study at large: Patients' atezolizumab regimen, 1,200 mg intravenously every 3 weeks, began in the mid-2010s. In terms of prior chemotherapy, patients had received 0 to 3 regimens. At 6 weeks and at 3 weeks (second dose) after treatment start, blood was analyzed.

This receptor was taken from a man between 60 and 70 years old with urothelial cancer. Sequenced here: PBMCs, sampled around atezolizumab (anti-PD-L1) treatment. The rearrangement uses TRBV18 and TRBJ2-1, with TRBD2 matching over 7 bases. CDR3 in amino acids: CASSPRSEGRRGSDDNEQFF. The CDR3 bases are TGTGCCAGCTCACCGAGGTCGGAGGGGAGGCGCGGGAGTGACGACAATGAGCAGTTCTTC.